This passage covers 10 T cell receptor beta chains from one sample sequenced in a study of blood T cell repertoires in COVID-19. The repertoire was sequenced with immunoSEQ multiplex PCR; TCRdb's copy has only in-frame clones and lacks some. Of more than 65,000 clones in the sample, under 80% are singletons; the top ten hold roughly 20%. The sequencing sample was made of peripheral blood. The receptors stem from a woman older than 75 with active or convalescent COVID-19.

This clone has just a few counts. J is TRBJ1-4 and V is TRBV27, with unresolved D. Germline V lookup: CDR1 MNHEY, CDR2 SMNVEV (reference sequence). This CDR3 spans 14 amino acids. The V and J ends lost 3 bases and 2 bases respectively, with 7 bases between them. The CDR3: CASSFGGTNEKLFF. The CDR3 DNA is TGTGCCAGCAGTTTCGGCGGGACTAATGAAAAACTGTTTTTT.

The chain combines TRBV20-1 with TRBJ2-2; no clear D gene. This CDR3 is 14 amino acids long. V shed 3 bases and J shed 3 bases, with 11 bases lying between them. Germline-derived CDR1 and CDR2 are DFQATT and SNEGSKA (reference sequence). In DNA form, the CDR3 reads TGCAGTGCTAGTATATTGCGTTACACCGGGGAGCTGTTTTTT. Amino acid sequence: CSASILRYTGELFF.

The chain recombines TRBV4-2 with TRBJ2-2, with D perhaps TRBD2 (5 bases). In germline, CDR1 is LGHNA, CDR2 YNFKEQ. V shed 3 bases and J shed 4 bases, with 12 bases lying between them. CDR3 length equals 15 residues. The CDR3 protein is CASSQETSFTGELFF. For the CDR3, the DNA is TGTGCCAGCAGCCAGGAAACTAGTTTCACCGGGGAGCTGTTTTTT.

This clone was recorded many times. Other DNA sequences within the sample encode an identical CDR3. The V call is TRBV7-2, the J call TRBJ2-2; 10 bases agree with TRBD1. The CDR3 totals 15 residues. V was clipped by 5 bases and J by 7 bases; unmatched bases: 7. Germline V gene sequence: CDR1 SGHTA, CDR2 FQGNSA. The DNA for the CDR3 is TGTGCCAGCAGCCGGACAGGGGGTCTGGTCGGGGAGCTGTTTTTT. It is translated as CASSRTGGLVGELFF.

The chain employs TRBV6-5 and TRBJ2-7, with D maybe TRBD2 (6 bases). V lost 7 bases to trimming and J lost 6 bases, with 16 bases between them. The germline V gene has CDR1 MNHEY and CDR2 SVGAGI. This CDR3 has 13 residues. CDR3 loop: CASTSWGDGEQYF. Written as DNA, the CDR3 is TGTGCCAGCACCTCCTGGGGGGACGGCGAGCAGTACTTC.

The chain joins TRBV10-1 to TRBJ1-3; TRBD1 agrees at 7 bases. The CDR3 is made up of 15 amino acids. Losses at the gene ends were 3 bases for V and 7 bases for J; bases not matched to a gene: 9. Looked up from germline, CDR1 is WNHNN and CDR2 is SYGVQD (reference sequence). CDR3 region: CASSDSRDRLNTIYF. The CDR3 nucleotides read TGCGCCAGCAGTGATAGCCGGGACAGATTGAACACCATATATTTT.

The chain combines TRBV10-3 with TRBJ2-5; tentative D call: TRBD2 (6 bases). Trimming pared 3 bases from V and 5 bases from J, leaving 13 bases between. The germline V gene has CDR1 ENHRY and CDR2 SYGVKD. This CDR3 region has 14 residues. The CDR3 DNA reads TGTGCCATCAGTGACGGGGGTAGGACGGAGACCCAGTACTTC. Residues: CAISDGGRTETQYF.

The chain carries TRBV18 and TRBJ1-4; D gene ambiguous. The V and J ends lost 0 bases and 7 bases respectively, with 12 bases between them. This CDR3 contains 15 residues. Germline CDR1 and CDR2: KGHSH and LQKENI. The CDR3 DNA reads TGTGCCAGCTCACCACCGGGAGGAGACTCTGAAAAACTGTTTTTT. Amino acids: CASSPPGGDSEKLFF.

In its sample, this clone was seen once. The V and J genes are TRBV2 and TRBJ2-3; D may be TRBD2 (5 bases). Per germline, CDR1 SNHLY and CDR2 FYNNEI. V was clipped by 3 bases and J by 4 bases, with 8 bases between them. The CDR3 has 13 residues. CDR3 loop: CASSDTGSDTQYF. CDR3 DNA sequence: TGTGCCAGCAGTGACACGGGATCAGATACGCAGTATTTT.

This chain joins TRBV2 and TRBJ2-5; 9 positions match TRBD1. Germline trimming cut 2 bases from V and 4 bases from J; bases unmatched to any gene: 8. The CDR3 consists of 16 residues. From germline, CDR1 is SNHLY and CDR2 FYNNEI. The CDR3 DNA is TGTGCCAGCAGTGAACCCCGGAACAGGGGGCGAGAGACCCAGTACTTC. The encoded protein is CASSEPRNRGRETQYF.